The 32 T cell receptor beta chains in this list originate from one sample, sequenced in a study of blood T cell repertoires in COVID-19. Only in-frame clones appear in the TCRdb table, and some are missing; sequencing was by immunoSEQ multiplex PCR. In the table there are 110,000 to 150,000 clones, around 89% of which are singletons. The sample consisted of peripheral blood. The source of these receptors is a man aged 55 to 70 with active or convalescent COVID-19.

This clone was recorded a few times. The chain has TRBV30 and TRBJ1-5, with TRBD1 matching 8 bases. Unmatched junction bases numbered 10, after V lost 2 bases and J lost 4 bases. In germline, CDR1 is GTSNPN, CDR2 SVGIG (reference sequence). The CDR3 has 16 amino acids. The CDR3 spells CAWSSSGGAGNQPQHF. The CDR3 DNA reads as TGTGCCTGGAGTTCTTCAGGGGGCGCAGGGAATCAGCCCCAGCATTTT.

The chain links TRBV7-2 to TRBJ2-1; weak D call: TRBD2 (6 bases). The ends were cut back, 2 bases at V and 6 bases at J, with 14 bases in the middle. The CDR3 is made up of 15 amino acids. Germline lookup yields CDR1 SGHTA and CDR2 FQGNSA. The CDR3 DNA reads TGTGCCAGCAGCTTATCCCGGGACTCCCCCAATGAGCAGTTCTTC. Its translation: CASSLSRDSPNEQFF. Filled out from reference TRBV7-2 and TRBJ2-1, the complete variable domain reads GAGVSQSPSNKVTEKGKDVELRCDPISGHTALYWYRQSLGQGLEFLIYFQGNSAPDKSGLPSDRFSAERTGGSVSTLTIQRTQQEDSAVYLCASSLSRDSPNEQFFGPGTRLTVL.

This chain links TRBV2 with TRBJ1-3; no clear D. V gave up 8 bases and J gave up 5 bases, with 13 bases separating them. The CDR3 contains 13 residues. Germline V lookup: CDR1 SNHLY, CDR2 FYNNEI. CDR3: CASGYRGRNTIYF. The CDR3 DNA is TGTGCCAGCGGTTACCGGGGTCGAAACACCATATATTTT.

V and J are TRBV25-1 and TRBJ1-5; D perhaps matches TRBD1 (5 bases). The CDR3 is 15 amino acids. Germline V lookup: CDR1 MGHDK, CDR2 SYGVNS. V was cut by 1 base and J by 3 bases, with 10 bases left in between. The CDR3 spells CASSEWGDPNQPQHF. The CDR3 DNA follows: TGTGCCAGCAGTGAATGGGGGGACCCCAATCAGCCCCAGCATTTT.

The genes are TRBV28 and TRBJ2-7; possibly TRBD1 for D (5 bases). This CDR3 is built from 13 residues. The V end lost 8 bases, the J end lost 2 bases, and 13 bases lay between the germline ends. Germline CDR1 reads MDHEN; CDR2 reads SYDVKM. In nucleotides, the CDR3 is TGTGCCAGCGTTAGGCAGGGCCCCTACGAGCAGTACTTC. It translates to CASVRQGPYEQYF.

The CDR3 DNA sequence: TGTGCCAGCAGCCCCGATCCGGGAGCCGGGGAGCTGTTTTTT. It translates to CASSPDPGAGELFF. The chain links TRBV7-3 to TRBJ2-2, with a weak D call TRBD2 (6 bases). The germline V gene encodes CDR1 SGHTA and CDR2 FQGTGA. The V gene lost 5 bases and the J gene lost 6 bases, with 13 bases spanning the gap. This CDR3 has 14 residues. Together with reference TRBV7-3 and TRBJ2-2, the CDR3 gives the full variable domain: GAGVSQTPSNKVTEKGKYVELRCDPISGHTALYWYRQSLGQGPEFLIYFQGTGAADDSGLPNDRFFAVRPEGSVSTLKIQRTERGDSAVYLCASSPDPGAGELFFGEGSRLTVL.

J is TRBJ2-5 and V is TRBV5-6; D possibly corresponds to TRBD2 (5 bases). Germline values: CDR1 SGHDT, CDR2 YYEEEE. Between the trimmed V and J ends, which lost 2 bases and 1 base, there was a span of 12 bases. The CDR3 has 15 amino acids. The DNA of the CDR3 is TGTGCCAGCAGCTTCCCGGCAGCGGCCCAAGAGACCCAGTACTTC. Residues: CASSFPAAAQETQYF. The full variable domain, completed using reference TRBV5-6 and TRBJ2-5, is DAGVTQSPTHLIKTRGQQVTLRCSPKSGHDTVSWYQQALGQGPQFIFQYYEEEERQRGNFPDRFSGHQFPNYSSELNVNALLLGDSALYLCASSFPAAAQETQYFGPGTRLLVL.

The DNA of the CDR3 is TGTGCCAGCTCAGCGCCCGGGACAGACCAGGGGGAGCAGTTCTTC. It yields the protein CASSAPGTDQGEQFF. This chain uses TRBV18 with TRBJ2-1; 7 nucleotides match TRBD1. Germline values: CDR1 KGHSH, CDR2 LQKENI. The CDR3 has 15 amino acids. Trimming removed 5 bases from V and 10 bases from J; junction bases left unmatched: 14. Supplemented by reference TRBV18 and TRBJ2-1, the full variable domain reads NAGVMQNPRHLVRRRGQEARLRCSPMKGHSHVYWYRQLPEEGLKFMVYLQKENIIDESGMPKERFSAEFPKEGPSILRIQQVVRGDSAAYFCASSAPGTDQGEQFFGPGTRLTVL.

The rearrangement links TRBV28 to TRBJ1-5; D unclear. V was pared by 3 bases and J by 0 bases, with 6 bases between. The CDR3 covers 14 residues. Germline CDR1 is MDHEN and CDR2 is SYDVKM. CDR3 residues: CASSFYTSNQPQHF. The CDR3 DNA reads TGTGCCAGCAGTTTTTACACTAGCAATCAGCCCCAGCATTTT.

This clone was counted a few times. This chain joins TRBV28 and TRBJ2-5; D is unclear. The CDR3 has 12 residues. Trimming took off 6 bases at V and 9 bases at J, with 14 bases between the two ends. Germline V gene data show CDR1 as MDHEN and CDR2 as SYDVKM. The CDR3 DNA reads TGTGCCAGCAGCCAGGTGACATGGGCCCAGTACTTC. This sequence encodes CASSQVTWAQYF.

The chain combines TRBV24-1 with TRBJ2-1, with 10 bases matching TRBD2. The V gene's germline CDR1 is KGHDR and CDR2 SFDVKD. The CDR3 totals 15 residues. V dropped 5 bases and J dropped 2; count of bases not matched to a gene: 2. CDR3 DNA sequence: TGTGCCACCAGTGGTAGCGGGGGGCCCTACAATGAGCAGTTCTTC. Its protein product is CATSGSGGPYNEQFF.

This clone was detected only once. The V gene is TRBV11-2, the J gene TRBJ2-1, with D uncertain. The CDR3 totals 14 residues. The V and J ends lost 2 bases and 5 bases respectively, with 10 bases between them. Germline CDR1 and CDR2: SGHAT and FQNNGV. The CDR3 reads CASSLNWLDNEQFF. CDR3 bases: TGTGCCAGCAGCTTAAACTGGTTAGACAATGAGCAGTTCTTC.

This chain links TRBV14 with TRBJ2-7; 11 nucleotides match TRBD2. The CDR3 is made up of 14 amino acids. Trimming at V came to 4 bases and at J to 5 bases, leaving 4 bases not matched to a gene. Germline V CDR1 and CDR2: SGHDN, FVKESK. For the CDR3, the DNA is TGTGCCAGCAGCCTGGCACTAGCGGGAGACGAGCAGTACTTC. This sequence encodes CASSLALAGDEQYF.

This chain connects TRBV25-1 to TRBJ2-3; D gene uncertain. Germline CDR1 reads MGHDK; CDR2 reads SYGVNS. The V gene lost 2 bases and the J gene lost 5 bases, with 8 bases spanning the gap. The CDR3 has 13 amino acids. For the CDR3, the DNA is TGTGCCAGCAGTGAACCTAACGAAGATACGCAGTATTTT. Translating it yields CASSEPNEDTQYF.

The CDR3, as DNA: TGTGCCAGCTCACCATCCAATCGACAGGGGAACAATGAGCAGTTCTTC. Amino acids: CASSPSNRQGNNEQFF. This chain joins TRBV18 and TRBJ2-1; 8 bases align to TRBD1. This CDR3 has 16 amino acids. J was trimmed by 5 bases and V by 2 bases; bases with no gene match: 8. Germline CDR1 reads KGHSH; CDR2 reads LQKENI.

The chain employs TRBV3-1 (or the pseudogene TRBV3-2) and TRBJ1-5; D is possibly TRBD1 (5 bases). V was pared by 9 bases and J by 0 bases, with 33 bases between. There are 21 residues in the CDR3. Germline assignment: CDR1 LGHDT and CDR2 YNNKEL (reference sequence). In nucleotides, the CDR3 is TGTGCCAGTGGCCTAGGGTCCAGGGTGAAGGGGATTCTGGATAGCAATCAGCCCCAGCATTTT. As protein: CASGLGSRVKGILDSNQPQHF.

The chain carries TRBV25-1 and TRBJ2-2; 11 bases fit TRBD2. J lost 1 base, V lost 6 bases, and 10 bases had no gene match. Germline values: CDR1 MGHDK, CDR2 SYGVNS. The CDR3 sequence is 18 residues long. The CDR3 DNA reads as TGTGCCAGCAGGGGGTTAGCGGGAGGGCCACAGAACACCGGGGAGCTGTTTTTT. The encoded protein is CASRGLAGGPQNTGELFF. The complete variable domain, with remaining parts taken from reference TRBV25-1 and TRBJ2-2, reads EADIYQTPRYLVIGTGKKITLECSQTMGHDKMYWYQQDPGMELHLIHYSYGVNSTEKGDLSSESTVSRIRTEHFPLTLESARPSHTSQYLCASRGLAGGPQNTGELFFGEGSRLTVL.

V usage is TRBV3-1 (or the pseudogene TRBV3-2) and J usage is TRBJ2-5, with a tentative D call TRBD1 (6 bases). CDR1 is LGHDT, CDR2 YNNKEL, per germline (reference sequence). V lost 3 bases and J lost 1, with 9 bases in between. The CDR3 contains 14 residues. For the CDR3, the DNA is TGTGCCAGCAGCCACACAGGGACCCAAGAGACCCAGTACTTC. This sequence encodes CASSHTGTQETQYF.

The chain carries TRBV18 and TRBJ1-2; 11 bases map to TRBD1. Trimming cost V 2 bases and J 7 bases; bases outside gene matches: 3. CDR1 and CDR2 from the germline V gene are KGHSH and LQKENI. The CDR3 extends over 14 amino acids. The CDR3 bases are TGTGCCAGCTCACCAGGACAGGGGGCTTTTGGCTACACCTTC. Translating it yields CASSPGQGAFGYTF.

This clone was detected only once. This rearrangement joins TRBV6-4 to TRBJ1-4; D possibly corresponds to TRBD1 (5 bases). The length of the CDR3 is 13 residues. Looked up from germline, CDR1 is MRHNA and CDR2 is SNTAGT. Trimming shortened V by 8 bases and J by 6 bases, and 13 bases separated the two germline ends. In DNA form, the CDR3 reads TGTGCCAGCCTAGGACACAGTTATGAAAAACTGTTTTTT. This gives the protein CASLGHSYEKLFF.

The chain links TRBV7-9 to TRBJ2-7, with 9 bases that match TRBD1. V shed 5 bases, J shed 2 bases, and the junction held 4 bases outside the gene matches. Looked up from germline, CDR1 is SEHNR and CDR2 is FQNEAQ (reference sequence). The CDR3 spans 14 residues. The CDR3 sequence is CASSPRDRAYEQYF. The CDR3 bases are TGTGCCAGCAGCCCCCGGGACAGGGCCTACGAGCAGTACTTC.

This clone came up once. The chain joins TRBV28 to TRBJ1-4, with 8 bases fitting TRBD1. The CDR3 has 16 amino acids. J was trimmed by 4 bases and V by 4 bases; bases with no gene match: 8. Germline-derived CDR1 and CDR2 are MDHEN and SYDVKM. The CDR3 DNA follows: TGTGCCAGCAGTTCGACAGGGGAGGAAGGTAATGAAAAACTGTTTTTT. As protein: CASSSTGEEGNEKLFF.

The chain carries TRBV15 and TRBJ2-7, with 8 bases identical to TRBD1. From germline, CDR1 is LNHNV and CDR2 YYDKDF (reference sequence). CDR3 length: 12 amino acids. V was clipped by 5 bases and J by 11 bases; unmatched bases: 8. This CDR3 reads CATSGAGTGKYF. CDR3 bases: TGTGCCACCAGCGGGGCGGGGACAGGAAAGTACTTC.

The count of this clone is one. The V call is TRBV9, the J call TRBJ2-2; 8 positions agree with TRBD2. Germline lookup yields CDR1 SGDLS and CDR2 YYNGEE. J gave up 7 bases and V 1 base, and 21 bases lay outside the gene matches. The CDR3 length is 20 residues. CDR3 in amino acids: CASSVSPRGGLAGVIGELFF. CDR3 coding DNA: TGTGCCAGCAGCGTATCTCCCCGGGGGGGACTCGCGGGAGTAATCGGGGAGCTGTTTTTT.

The rearrangement links TRBV10-3 to TRBJ2-7; 7 positions match TRBD1. The CDR3 sequence is 15 residues long. V lost 7 bases and J lost 6; bases outside the gene matches: 15. Looked up from germline, CDR1 is ENHRY and CDR2 is SYGVKD. The CDR3 DNA is TGTGCCATCAAGCGAGGAGGTCAGGGGGTAGGCGAGCAGTACTTC. It is translated as CAIKRGGQGVGEQYF.

This clone has just a few counts. CDR3 in amino acids: CASSSGTVTYEQYF. The DNA of the CDR3 is TGTGCCAGCAGCTCCGGGACAGTTACCTACGAGCAGTACTTC. The chain uses TRBV5-5 and TRBJ2-7, with 7 bases fitting TRBD1. CDR1 SGHKS and CDR2 YYEKEE come from the germline V gene (reference sequence). The CDR3 has 14 residues. After removal of 3 bases from V and 2 bases from J, the junction contained 5 bases not matched to a gene.

The chain employs TRBV27 and TRBJ1-5, with TRBD1 as a possible D gene (5 bases). Germline CDR1 and CDR2: MNHEY and SMNVEV (reference sequence). The V and J ends lost 7 bases and 11 bases respectively, with 21 bases between them. The CDR3 is 14 residues long. The DNA for the CDR3 is TGTGCCAGCATGGGGACCGGCCGAGGGAGGGCCCAGCATTTT. Translation: CASMGTGRGRAQHF.

The rearrangement uses TRBV19 and TRBJ1-3; no definite D call. Trimming stripped 3 bases from V and 0 bases from J, with 9 bases between. Germline values: CDR1 LNHDA, CDR2 SQIVND (reference sequence). The CDR3 runs to 15 residues. CDR3 nucleotide sequence: TGTGCCAGTAGTATTCCGACTTACTCTGGAAACACCATATATTTT. This codes for CASSIPTYSGNTIYF.

CDR3: CASSLFGTSGRRADTQYF. Here the CDR3 DNA reads TGTGCCAGCAGTTTATTTGGGACTAGCGGGAGGAGGGCAGATACGCAGTATTTT. The chain has TRBV28 and TRBJ2-3; 15 nucleotides align to TRBD2. Germline assignment: CDR1 MDHEN and CDR2 SYDVKM. V lost 1 base to trimming and J lost 4 bases; unmatched junction nucleotides: 6. The CDR3 contains 18 residues.

The gene calls are TRBV5-1 and TRBJ2-2, with 11 bases aligning to TRBD2. The CDR3 spans 18 residues. CDR1 and CDR2 (germline): SGHRS, YFSETQ. Trimming removed 4 bases from V and 0 bases from J; junction bases left unmatched: 8. CDR3 DNA: TGCGCCAGCAGCGGGGACCCGACTAGCGGGGCGAACACCGGGGAGCTGTTTTTT. Translation gives CASSGDPTSGANTGELFF.

The chain uses TRBV11-2 and TRBJ2-2, with 12 bases matching TRBD2. V lost 2 bases, J lost 4 bases, and 5 bases stayed unmatched. Germline CDR1 and CDR2: SGHAT and FQNNGV. This CDR3 contains 17 residues. As DNA, the CDR3 is TGTGCCAGCAGCTTACGAAGACTAGCGGGGGTCACCGGGGAGCTGTTTTTT. It yields the protein CASSLRRLAGVTGELFF.

The J gene is TRBJ2-7, the V gene TRBV28; 7 bases map to TRBD1. CDR3 length: 14 residues. CDR1 is MDHEN, CDR2 SYDVKM, per germline. Trimming at V came to 5 bases and at J to 0 bases, leaving 4 bases not matched to a gene. The CDR3 loop reads CASSRQGSSYEQYF. The CDR3 DNA reads as TGTGCCAGCAGTCGACAGGGATCCTCCTACGAGCAGTACTTC.